These 10 T cell receptor beta chains came from one sample sequenced in a study of control samples from healthy donors and cancer patients (dated by TCRdb to 2020 to 2022). To prepare the library, the immunoSEQ multiplex PCR assay was applied. This is the immuneACCESS table as TCRdb keeps it, with only in-frame sequences that have V and J called. A part of the clones is gone; compared with another copy, unresolved V genes explain less than half, and the rest is unexplained. The sample table records tens of thousands of clones; about 92% of these occur just once. The ten most abundant clones make up about 0.74% of the sample. Sequenced input: PBMCs. Every receptor here comes from a man aged 25 to 40 with colorectal cancer.

The V call is TRBV2, the J call TRBJ1-3, with 7 bases that match TRBD1. Germline V CDR1 and CDR2: SNHLY, FYNNEI. Germline trimming cut 2 bases from V and 1 base from J; bases unmatched to any gene: 17. The CDR3 length is 20 residues. This CDR3 is CASSEPWDSFTAVSGNTIYF. The CDR3 coding sequence is TGTGCCAGCAGTGAACCCTGGGACAGCTTTACCGCAGTATCTGGAAACACCATATATTTT.

The chain carries TRBV7-8 and TRBJ1-1; D ambiguous. This CDR3 has 16 amino acids. CDR1 and CDR2 (germline): SGHVS, FQNEAQ. V lost 5 bases, J lost 7 bases, and 23 bases lay in between. The chain's CDR3 is CASSATASVGVGEAFF. The CDR3 DNA reads as TGTGCCAGCAGCGCAACAGCGAGCGTAGGAGTCGGTGAAGCTTTCTTT.

This chain connects TRBV18 to TRBJ2-3; the D gene could be TRBD1 or TRBD2 (5 bases each). In germline, CDR1 is KGHSH, CDR2 LQKENI. The CDR3 length is 13 residues. V lost 6 bases to trimming and J lost 2 bases, with 9 bases between them. The CDR3 region is CASSRGLTDTQYF. DNA for the CDR3: TGTGCCAGCTCTCGGGGCCTCACAGATACGCAGTATTTT.

This clone has only a few counts. CDR3 sequence reads: CASRQNTEAFF. DNA for the CDR3: TGTGCCAGCAGACAAAACACTGAAGCTTTCTTT. The V call is TRBV27, the J call TRBJ1-1; D unclear. The V and J ends lost 6 bases and 2 bases respectively, with 4 bases between them. CDR1 and CDR2 from the germline V gene are MNHEY and SMNVEV (reference sequence). This CDR3 spans 11 amino acids.

The rearrangement joins TRBV30 to TRBJ2-7, with D possibly being TRBD1 (5 bases). The germline CDR1 and CDR2 sequences are GTSNPN and SVGIG (reference sequence). V dropped 2 bases and J dropped 6 bases, with 14 bases sitting between them. The CDR3 contains 13 residues. The CDR3 loop is CAWSRDTGVEQYV. Written as DNA, the CDR3 is TGTGCCTGGAGTCGAGACACAGGAGTCGAGCAGTACGTC.

The V call is TRBV28, the J call TRBJ2-3; 14 bases are a match to TRBD2. V gave up 4 bases and J gave up 5 bases; unmatched junction bases: 5. Germline CDR1 MDHEN, CDR2 SYDVKM. The CDR3 spans 16 residues. The DNA of the CDR3 is TGTGCCAGCAGTTCCCGACTAGCGGGGGGGCGAGATACGCAGTATTTT. Encoded protein: CASSSRLAGGRDTQYF. The whole variable domain, remainder taken from reference TRBV28 and TRBJ2-3, is DVKVTQSSRYLVKRTGEKVFLECVQDMDHENMFWYRQDPGLGLRLIYFSYDVKMKEKGDIPEGYSVSREKKERFSLILESASTNQTSMYLCASSSRLAGGRDTQYFGPGTRLTVL.

This sequence joins TRBV5-1 and TRBJ1-3; possibly TRBD1 for D (5 bases). The CDR3 extends over 15 amino acids. In germline, CDR1 is SGHRS, CDR2 YFSETQ. The germline V and J ends were trimmed by 4 bases and 0 bases, with 11 bases remaining between them. Here the CDR3 reads CASSDLTVSGNTIYF. The CDR3 DNA reads as TGCGCCAGCAGCGATTTGACAGTCTCTGGAAACACCATATATTTT.

The gene calls are TRBV5-6 and TRBJ2-7; 7 bases agree with TRBD2. Germline V gives CDR1 SGHDT, CDR2 YYEEEE. The CDR3 extends over 12 amino acids. V lost 6 bases and J lost 5; bases outside the gene matches: 5. CDR3 coding DNA: TGTGCCAGCAATACGGGGGGAGACGAGCAGTACGTC. Translated, it gives CASNTGGDEQYV.

The J gene is TRBJ1-3, the V gene TRBV9, with 10 bases aligning to TRBD1. Looked up from germline, CDR1 is SGDLS and CDR2 is YYNGEE. With V trimmed by 2 bases and J by 6 bases, 5 bases remained unmatched. The CDR3 length is 15 residues. CDR3 region: CASSVGTGAQNTIYF. CDR3 nucleotides: TGTGCCAGCAGCGTTGGGACAGGGGCTCAAAACACCATATATTTT.

This sequence joins TRBV9 and TRBJ2-1; D is ambiguous. Trimming shortened V by 0 bases and J by 8 bases, and 12 bases separated the two germline ends. Germline CDR1 SGDLS, CDR2 YYNGEE. The CDR3 covers 14 residues. CDR3 in DNA: TGTGCCAGCAGCGTAGGGGTAGGGTTGTATGAGCAGTTCTTC. Protein product: CASSVGVGLYEQFF. The full variable domain, rest sourced from reference TRBV9 and TRBJ2-1, is DSGVTQTPKHLITATGQRVTLRCSPRSGDLSVYWYQQSLDQGLQFLIQYYNGEERAKGNILERFSAQQFPDLHSELNLSSLELGDSALYFCASSVGVGLYEQFFGPGTRLTVL.